This TCR beta chain was profiled in a study of T cell repertoires in aging, cancer and after chemotherapy (dated by TCRdb to between 2018 and 2021). In the study overall: Six donor age groups were covered, ranging from 30 or younger up to 70 or older, and each group contained at least three individuals. TCR repertoires from healthy donor controls were recorded over periods of several months to years and showed clear clonal overlap between repeated samplings. Alongside some 98 healthy donors serving as a reference group, the cohort included some 210 cancer patients, of whom roughly 91 had hematological cancers and some 130 had solid cancers. Several million TCR reads were contained in the full dataset. To look at immunoaging and at how T cells reconstitute after chemotherapy, the study profiled TCR beta repertoires in peripheral blood from both healthy donors and cancer patients. The paper as a whole reports these results and caveats: Significantly lower blood TCR diversity and higher clonality were observed in untreated patients with hematological or solid cancers than in age-matched healthy donors. It was noted by the authors that conclusions about immunological memory after chemotherapy cannot be drawn from the repertoire data. Median generation probability increased over the chemotherapy interval in both cancer cohorts, suggesting repertoire reconstitution through rebound thymic output. In healthy donors, the decline in TCR diversity with age was mainly explained by loss of richness, whereas in cancer patients loss of evenness was also found to contribute.

Genomic DNA extracted from peripheral blood, rather than sorted cells or RNA, was used as the source for amplification of TCR beta rearrangements. This clonotype is termed medium-sized (0.01 to 0.1%). Its antigen remains unidentified. Base qualities were left out, and no much larger clone turns up one base away. Counted from cysteine to phenylalanine, this CDR3 has 13 amino acids. Only CDR3 DNA remains: 39 bases, in frame from the first base. V is clipped by 4 bases and J by 0 bases, and the sequence between their germline boundaries is 8 bases long. Based on the germline V gene, the CDR1 and CDR2 sequences are SQVTM and ANQGSEA. Rearranged TRB sequences spanning V, D and J segments were amplified by multiplex touch-down PCR using a mixed TRB-A/B primer pool. Two consecutive PCR reactions with Phusion HS II polymerase added Illumina adapters and sample indices to the amplicons. The amplicons were purified from gel with the NucleoSpin Gel and PCR Clean-up kit and then assessed with Qubit and an Agilent 2100 Bioanalyzer. The libraries were sequenced on an Illumina MiSeq with 600-cycle, single-indexed, paired-end runs. Per the source publication's procedure: MiXCR versions 2.12 and 3.0.5 were used to process TRB sequences. A clone was defined as each unique CDR3 nucleotide sequence, and only productive sequences supported by at least two reads were kept. Repertoire metrics included Shannon diversity, evenness, clonality (one minus evenness), and alpha-parameterized diversity profiles from alpha 0 to 5. The IGoR algorithm was used to calculate generation probabilities for clones in the paired samples taken before and after chemotherapy. Using fastp at Q25 and MiXCR, TCRdb reprocessed the public reads and kept productive beta chains. Rows are unified per CDR3 protein, each entry keeping the most common DNA and genes. The V and J calls here are based on TCRdb, not the publication. The sample table shows some 9,700 distinct CDR3 sequences, and around 35% are seen once. The ten largest clones add up to over 10% of the sample.

Sequencing was carried out using blood. The source is a human donor in good health. The donor label of this sample is uncertain. This sequence uses TRBV29-1 and TRBJ2-3; possibly the D gene is TRBD1, per 6 matching bases. The sequenced DNA: TGCAGCGTTGGACAGGCAAGCACAGATACGCAGTATTTT. This sequence encodes CSVGQASTDTQYF.